The clone carrying this TCR beta chain was detected once. The sample originates from a study of blood T cell repertoires in COVID-19. Study information: There were acute and convalescent COVID-19 samples, and they came from the United States, Italy and Spain.

The V end was cut by 2 bases, the J end by 7 bases, with 18 bases between. There are 16 residues in the CDR3. CDR1 is LGHDT, CDR2 YNNKEL, per germline (reference sequence). In the original analysis: How many nucleated cells were present was estimated from reference gene primer amplification. Generated by immunoSEQ multiplex PCR, the TCRdb table keeps only in-frame clones and is missing some. The DNA gave D and trimming, while V, J and clone size come from that table. The sample contains 120,000 to 150,000 clones, 88% of which appear only once. This receptor was identified in a man between 60 and 70 years old with active or convalescent COVID-19. Sample: peripheral blood. The chain employs TRBV3-1 (or the pseudogene TRBV3-2) and TRBJ2-1; possibly TRBD2 for D (5 bases). The CDR3 region is CASSQSLRTGMNEQFF. The CDR3 DNA reads as TGTGCCAGCAGCCAAAGCCTCCGGACGGGGATGAATGAGCAGTTCTTC.